The clone carrying this T cell receptor (beta chain) has just a few counts. TCRdb analysed the 5' RACE reads with MiXCR anew, one entry per CDR3 protein. The sample comprises roughly 370,000 distinct CDR3 sequences, 16% of which are singletons, and about 22% rests with the top ten. The sample comes from a study of T-cell memory formation after mild COVID-19. This CDR3 spans 12 amino acids. Trimming shortened V by 4 bases and J by 10 bases, and 14 bases separated the two germline ends. Germline V gives CDR1 SGHTA, CDR2 FQGNSA. The sequenced material came from PBMCs or a T cell subset sorted from them (not recorded which). The chain recombines TRBV7-2 with TRBJ2-7, with D possibly being TRBD1 (6 bases). The clonotype comes from a man between 18 and 35 years old who had mild COVID-19 (a few samples of this study predate the infection). Cell type and time point are not known. DNA of the CDR3: TGTGCCAGCAGCTCGGACAGACGAGGACAGTACTTC. Amino acids: CASSSDRRGQYF.